The 19 T cell receptor beta chains given below trace back to one sample, sequenced in a study of cytomegalovirus exposure and HLA in healthy donors. The study ran its PCR with 60 Vbeta and 13 Jbeta primers. The method was immunoSEQ multiplex PCR; TCRdb's version includes in-frame clones alone and lacks a portion of them. The table lists approximately 130,000 clones, more than 80% of them singletons. The sequencing input was PBMCs. The receptors shown here come from a woman aged 25 to 39 in good health and CMV-seropositive.

This clone occurred once. The genes are TRBV5-6 and TRBJ1-5, with D possibly TRBD1 on 6 matching bases. Trimming stripped 3 bases from V and 4 bases from J, with 14 bases between. This CDR3 has 15 residues. Germline V gene sequence: CDR1 SGHDT, CDR2 YYEEEE. CDR3 sequence: CASSSLDRPNQPQHF. The CDR3 region has the DNA TGTGCCAGCAGCTCCCTGGACAGACCAAATCAGCCCCAGCATTTT.

The V and J genes are TRBV10-3 and TRBJ2-2; weak D call: TRBD2 (6 bases). The CDR3 is 14 amino acids. The V gene's germline CDR1 is ENHRY and CDR2 SYGVKD. V gave up 4 bases and J gave up 5 bases, with 11 bases separating them. CDR3: CAISAGGGTGELFF. The CDR3 DNA follows: TGTGCCATCAGTGCCGGGGGAGGAACCGGGGAGCTGTTTTTT.

This clone was seen a handful of times. V usage is TRBV7-9 and J usage is TRBJ1-6, with a weak D call TRBD1 (6 bases). Germline CDR1 reads SEHNR; CDR2 reads FQNEAQ (reference sequence). Trimming pared 1 base from V and 6 bases from J, leaving 13 bases between. The length of the CDR3 is 16 residues. Here the CDR3 reads CASSLVGGGGNSPLHF. CDR3 nucleotide sequence: TGTGCCAGCAGCTTAGTCGGGGGAGGGGGTAATTCACCCCTCCACTTT.

This sequence joins TRBV2 and TRBJ1-3, with 8 bases matching TRBD1. The V gene end was trimmed by 7 bases and the J gene end by 4 bases; junction bases not matched to a gene: 6. CDR1 SNHLY and CDR2 FYNNEI come from the germline V gene. The CDR3 is 14 residues long. The CDR3 coding sequence is TGTGCCAGCATCCACAGGGGGGGCGGAAACACCATATATTTT. Encoded protein: CASIHRGGGNTIYF.

This clone was observed once. This chain links TRBV2 with TRBJ1-1, with 8 bases matching TRBD1. With V trimmed by 5 bases and J by 4 bases, 3 bases remained unmatched. CDR3 size: 13 residues. The germline gives CDR1 SNHLY, CDR2 FYNNEI. CDR3 sequence reads: CASSFTGGTEAFF. CDR3 sequence (DNA): TGTGCCAGCAGTTTTACAGGGGGCACTGAAGCTTTCTTT. Complete variable domain (other parts from reference TRBV2 and TRBJ1-1): EPEVTQTPSHQVTQMGQEVILRCVPISNHLYFYWYRQILGQKVEFLVSFYNNEISEKSEIFDDQFSVERPDGSNFTLKIRSTKLEDSAMYFCASSFTGGTEAFFGQGTRLTVV.

V gene TRBV10-3 combines with J gene TRBJ1-1; D not certain. Per germline, CDR1 ENHRY and CDR2 SYGVKD. Deletions cut 2 bases from V and 0 bases from J, with 10 bases between. The CDR3 has 15 residues. The CDR3 sequence: CAISEGPTMNTEAFF. In DNA, the CDR3 is TGTGCCATCAGTGAGGGCCCAACTATGAACACTGAAGCTTTCTTT.

This clone was seen more than once but under ten times. This chain connects TRBV2 to TRBJ2-5, with a possible D match to TRBD1 (5 bases). V dropped 5 bases and J dropped 9 bases, with 13 bases sitting between them. The CDR3 sequence is 12 residues long. Germline V gene data show CDR1 as SNHLY and CDR2 as FYNNEI. The CDR3 here is CASSPDTSAQYF. The CDR3, as DNA: TGTGCCAGCAGTCCGGACACGAGTGCCCAGTACTTC.

The chain is built from TRBV19 and TRBJ2-6; no reliable D call. Germline V gene sequence: CDR1 LNHDA, CDR2 SQIVND (reference sequence). The CDR3 length is 16 residues. Trimming took 1 base from V and 4 from J, leaving 11 bases between them. DNA for the CDR3: TGTGCCAGTAGTATAGGAATCGGGTCCGGGGCCAACGTCCTGACTTTC. The encoded protein is CASSIGIGSGANVLTF.

This clone was counted between two and nine times. The chain has TRBV5-1 and TRBJ2-1, with D possibly being TRBD2 (6 bases). The germline CDR1 and CDR2 sequences are SGHRS and YFSETQ. V gave up 3 bases and J gave up 0 bases, with 13 bases separating them. This CDR3 is built from 16 residues. The DNA for the CDR3 is TGCGCCAGCAGCTCCAACCCAGCGGGCTCCTACAATGAGCAGTTCTTC. Translated: CASSSNPAGSYNEQFF.

V and J are TRBV6-5 and TRBJ2-3; D gene unclear. The length of the CDR3 is 11 residues. Looked up from germline, CDR1 is MNHEY and CDR2 is SVGAGI. V was cut by 6 bases and J by 6 bases, with 7 bases left in between. The CDR3 sequence is CASSWRDTQYF. The CDR3 coding sequence is TGTGCCAGCAGCTGGCGGGATACGCAGTATTTT.

This chain connects TRBV5-4 to TRBJ2-2, with D possibly being TRBD1 (5 bases). CDR3 length: 16 amino acids. The V gene lost 4 bases and the J gene lost 7 bases, with 20 bases spanning the gap. Germline V lookup: CDR1 SGHNT, CDR2 YYREEE (reference sequence). DNA for the CDR3: TGTGCCAGCAGCCCCACCTCTGACAGCTACGACGGGGAGCTGTTTTTT. Its protein product is CASSPTSDSYDGELFF.

The rearrangement joins TRBV7-3 to TRBJ2-1; the match to TRBD2 covers 11 bases. The germline gives CDR1 SGHTA, CDR2 FQGTGA. V dropped 2 bases and J dropped 7; count of bases not matched to a gene: 4. The CDR3 extends over 15 amino acids. The CDR3 is CASSLRLAGGNEQFF. The CDR3 bases are TGTGCCAGCAGCTTACGGCTAGCGGGAGGAAATGAGCAGTTCTTC.

J is TRBJ1-1 and V is TRBV2; 10 bases agree with TRBD1. The germline V gene has CDR1 SNHLY and CDR2 FYNNEI. The CDR3 is made up of 14 amino acids. The V gene end was trimmed by 6 bases and the J gene end by 9 bases; junction bases not matched to a gene: 10. The CDR3 bases are TGTGCCAGCAGCCCCCGGACAGGGGGGAGCCAAGCTTTCTTT. The encoded protein is CASSPRTGGSQAFF.

V usage is TRBV21-1 and J usage is TRBJ2-5; the table names TRBD1, a call not compared with the DNA. TRBV21-1 is given as a pseudogene. The CDR3 is 12 amino acids. The CDR3 is CARSQGKETQYF. CDR3 DNA: TGTGCCAGATCGCAGGGGAAAGAGACCCAGTACTTC.

The chain is built from TRBV7-2 and TRBJ1-5, with D maybe TRBD1 (5 bases). Germline CDR1 and CDR2: SGHTA and FQGNSA. Deletions cut 0 bases from V and 6 bases from J, with 6 bases between. The CDR3 is 13 amino acids. The CDR3 sequence: CASSLAGGQPQHF. The CDR3 DNA follows: TGTGCCAGCAGCTTAGCGGGGGGTCAGCCCCAGCATTTT.

V gene TRBV28 combines with J gene TRBJ1-2; the D is unclear. CDR1 and CDR2 from the germline V gene are MDHEN and SYDVKM. The CDR3 is made up of 14 amino acids. Trimming removed 2 bases at V and 2 bases at J, with 9 bases between. The CDR3 bases are TGTGCCAGCAGTTTAGGAGCGGGAAACTATGGCTACACCTTC. Translated, it gives CASSLGAGNYGYTF.

The chain couples TRBV28 to TRBJ1-1; 9 nucleotides align to TRBD1. The CDR3 is made up of 15 amino acids. The ends lost 10 bases at V and 3 bases at J; junction bases unmatched: 12. In germline, CDR1 is MDHEN, CDR2 SYDVKM. The CDR3, as DNA: TGTGCCAAAACAACGCAGACAGGGGGGGACACTGAAGCTTTCTTT. This sequence encodes CAKTTQTGGDTEAFF.

This CDR3 is CASSPDSYSNQPQHF. Written as DNA, the CDR3 is TGCGCCAGCAGCCCTGACAGTTATAGCAATCAGCCCCAGCATTTT. The chain joins TRBV5-1 to TRBJ1-5; TRBD1 is a possible D gene (5 bases). CDR1 and CDR2 (germline): SGHRS, YFSETQ. The CDR3 is made up of 15 amino acids. Trimming stripped 4 bases from V and 0 bases from J, with 11 bases between.

The V and J genes are TRBV9 and TRBJ1-5; 9 positions match TRBD1. CDR1 and CDR2 from the germline V gene are SGDLS and YYNGEE. This CDR3 region has 14 residues. V was clipped by 3 bases and J by 7 bases; unmatched bases: 5. This CDR3 reads CASSEGQGGQPQHF. The DNA for the CDR3 is TGTGCCAGCAGCGAGGGACAGGGTGGGCAGCCCCAGCATTTT.